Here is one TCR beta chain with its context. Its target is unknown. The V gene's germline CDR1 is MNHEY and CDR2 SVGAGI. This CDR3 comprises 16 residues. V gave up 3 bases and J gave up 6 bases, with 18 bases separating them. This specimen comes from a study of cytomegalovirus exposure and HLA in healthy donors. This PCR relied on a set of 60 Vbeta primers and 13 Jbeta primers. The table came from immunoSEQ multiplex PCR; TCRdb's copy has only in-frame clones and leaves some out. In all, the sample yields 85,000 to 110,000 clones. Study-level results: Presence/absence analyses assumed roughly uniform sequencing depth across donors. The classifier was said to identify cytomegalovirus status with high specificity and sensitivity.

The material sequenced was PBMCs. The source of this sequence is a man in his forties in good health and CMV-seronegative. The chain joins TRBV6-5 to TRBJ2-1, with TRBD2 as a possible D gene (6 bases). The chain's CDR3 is CASSYLGTGTINEQFF. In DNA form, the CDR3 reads TGTGCCAGCAGTTATCTGGGGACTGGTACAATCAATGAGCAGTTCTTC.